The TCR beta chain described here comes from a study of human T cells and chemical hapten exposure. Study details: Readings were taken at 6 days from patch tests that had applied 0.01% DPC to the upper back. Findings and limits, study-wide: Compared with pre-sensitization or healthy control sets, expanded TCRs clustered more.

Via MiXCR, TCRdb re-called the RACE reads, giving one row per CDR3 protein. The sample includes about 120,000 distinct CDR3 sequences, roughly 12% of them seen just once. Time point: patch test 1, 2 weeks after DPC sensitization. Indicated treatment: therapeutic diphenylcyclopropenone sensitization with weekly scalp DPC. This clonotype was picked up many times. Antigen unknown. This CDR3 spans 16 amino acids. Germline CDR1 is SEHNR and CDR2 is FQNEAQ (reference sequence). V dropped 2 bases and J dropped 1 base, with 13 bases sitting between them. The chain uses TRBV7-9 and TRBJ2-3; D is unresolved. The material was whole blood, obtained in connection with sensitization to the hapten diphenylcyclopropenone (DPC). This receptor was taken from a woman in her forties or fifties with alopecia areata. Some clones in this sample may be carry-over from other donors' samples. DNA for the CDR3: TGTGCCAGCAGCTTAAGCCTCAGCGAACGCACAGATACGCAGTATTTT. Residues: CASSLSLSERTDTQYF.